The 7 T cell receptor beta chains in this list originate from one sample, sequenced in a study of blood T cells in healthy people across ages (dated by TCRdb to the mid-2010s). The method behind the library was 5' RACE. The instrument given in TCRdb is Illumina HiSeq 2500. A second PCR of roughly 6 to 12 cycles was run with a J-beta primer mix and a sample-barcoded 5' primer. Through fastp at Q25 and MiXCR, TCRdb rebuilt clones from the public reads, retaining in-frame beta chains. Each record represents a unique CDR3 protein, reported with the most common genes and DNA among its rows. The table for this sample lists hundreds of thousands of distinct CDR3 sequences; 45% to 50% of them were counted only once. Jointly, the top ten make up 13% of the sample. Sequencing input: blood. The source is a young man in good health.

This clonotype was counted only a few times. This sequence joins TRBV5-1 and TRBJ1-4; D is uncertain. V dropped 1 base and J dropped 0 bases, with 7 bases sitting between them. CDR1 is SGHRS and CDR2 is YFSETQ in the germline V gene. The CDR3 runs 15 residues. For the CDR3, the DNA is TGCGCCAGCAGCTTGAGCCCTGCAACTAATGAAAAACTGTTTTTT. As protein: CASSLSPATNEKLFF.

The chain uses TRBV27 and TRBJ2-3, with D unclear. Trimming shortened V by 5 bases and J by 4 bases, and 10 bases separated the two germline ends. Per the germline V gene, CDR1 is MNHEY and CDR2 is SMNVEV (reference sequence). The CDR3 consists of 13 residues. CDR3 coding DNA: TGTGCCAGCAGTCTCAGCTACCCAGATACGCAGTATTTT. It codes for CASSLSYPDTQYF.

This chain uses TRBV5-5 with TRBJ2-7; 7 nucleotides match TRBD2. V lost 1 base and J lost 0; bases outside the gene matches: 4. CDR1 and CDR2 from the germline V gene are SGHKS and YYEKEE (reference sequence). The CDR3 runs to 15 residues. CDR3 coding DNA: TGTGCCAGCAGCTTGCGGCTAGCGGCCTCCTACGAGCAGTACTTC. This gives the protein CASSLRLAASYEQYF.

This clonotype was counted between two and nine times. The rearrangement joins TRBV29-1 to TRBJ2-1, with D uncertain. Looked up from germline, CDR1 is SQVTM and CDR2 is ANQGSEA. The CDR3 is 12 amino acids. Trimming removed 2 bases from V and 7 bases from J, with 9 bases in between. The CDR3 nucleotides read TGCAGCGTTGAAAGGAATGTTAATGAGCAGTTCTTC. Its protein product is CSVERNVNEQFF.

This chain uses TRBV7-2 with TRBJ2-5, with D maybe TRBD2 (7 bases). V lost 0 bases and J 5 bases, leaving 25 bases between the germline ends. The CDR3 length is 19 residues. CDR1 and CDR2 (germline): SGHTA, FQGNSA. DNA for the CDR3: TGTGCCAGCAGCTTAGCGAGGGGGGGCAGTCGTTTGACGTCTGAGACCCAGTACTTC. Encoded protein: CASSLARGGSRLTSETQYF.

This clonotype was seen more than once but under ten times. V usage is TRBV11-1 and J usage is TRBJ2-5; TRBD1 or TRBD2 may be the D gene (6 bases each). From germline, CDR1 is SGHAT and CDR2 FQDESV (reference sequence). V was shortened by 3 bases and J by 2 bases, with 13 bases between the two germline ends. The CDR3 contains 15 residues. CDR3 region: CASSFGGPGQETQYF. As DNA, the CDR3 is TGTGCCAGCAGCTTTGGGGGGCCGGGGCAAGAGACCCAGTACTTC. The full variable domain, rest sourced from reference TRBV11-1 and TRBJ2-5, is EAEVAQSPRYKITEKSQAVAFWCDPISGHATLYWYRQILGQGPELLVQFQDESVVDDSQLPKDRFSAERLKGVDSTLKIQPAELGDSAMYLCASSFGGPGQETQYFGPGTRLLVL.

This chain links TRBV9 with TRBJ2-7; 8 nucleotides line up with TRBD1. V gave up 5 bases and J gave up 1 base; unmatched junction bases: 8. Germline CDR1 SGDLS, CDR2 YYNGEE. The CDR3 loop spans 15 amino acids. CDR3 region: CASSPRQGSSYEQYF. Here the CDR3 DNA reads TGTGCCAGCAGTCCCCGACAGGGGAGTTCCTACGAGCAGTACTTC.